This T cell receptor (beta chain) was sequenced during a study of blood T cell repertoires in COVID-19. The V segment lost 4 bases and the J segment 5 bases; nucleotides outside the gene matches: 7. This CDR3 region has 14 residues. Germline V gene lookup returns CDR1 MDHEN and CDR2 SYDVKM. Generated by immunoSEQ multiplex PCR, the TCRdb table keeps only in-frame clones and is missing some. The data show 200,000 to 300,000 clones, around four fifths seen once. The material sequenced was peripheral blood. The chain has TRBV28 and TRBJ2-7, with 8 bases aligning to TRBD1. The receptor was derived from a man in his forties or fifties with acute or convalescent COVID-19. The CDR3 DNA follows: TGTGCCAGCAGTTCAGGACAGGGTCTCGACGAGCAGTACTTC. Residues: CASSSGQGLDEQYF.